The subject of this entry is one T cell receptor beta chain. The specificity of this receptor is unknown. Base qualities are missing; no much larger clone stands one base away. This sample is drawn from a study of T cell repertoires in cytomegalovirus infection (dated by TCRdb to about 2019). In the study overall: Recently identified HLA-C-restricted CMV epitopes, whose presentation resists viral immunomodulation, were targeted by peptide stimulations together with well-studied HLA-B-restricted epitopes. Donor HLA type was relevant to the analysis, because carriage of CMV infection together with the matching HLA type was indicated by public TCR beta signatures. Results and caveats for the whole study, not just this receptor: The ex vivo response was dominated by HLA-C-restricted CMV-specific TCR beta clonotypes, which also provided the single most frequent clonotype in two of eight donors. In both this cohort and an independent cohort of more than 350 donors, the cumulative frequency of public TCR beta family members distinguished carriers of CMV infection plus the relevant HLA type.

In light of the paper, this sample's treatment or condition label describes: in vitro stimulation with specific CMV peptide epitopes to enrich CMV-specific T cells. Instrument on record: Illumina HiSeq 1500. In-frame beta chains were kept once TCRdb had trimmed the public reads at Q25 with fastp and called clones with MiXCR. Each record represents a unique CDR3 protein, reported with the most common genes and DNA among its rows. The sample records 650,000 to 900,000 distinct CDR3 sequences, about 27% of which are singletons. Roughly 14% of the sample is held by the ten biggest clonotypes. This TCR was sampled from a human donor in good health (CMV status not recorded). Some clones in this sample may be carry-over from other donors' samples. Specimen: cultured CD8+ T cells from PBMCs, collected from culture after CMV antigen stimulation.

For the CDR3, the sequence is CAINRGPDGYTF. The base sequence is TGTGCCATAAACAGGGGGCCGGATGGCTACACCTTC. This chain joins TRBV19 to TRBJ1-2; TRBD1 lines up with 9 middle nucleotides. The junction shows trimming of 10 bases on V and 6 bases on J, and the gene matches do not reach 6 bases of it. For CDR1 and CDR2, the germline V gene (reference sequence) lists LNHDA and SQIVND. Measured from the cysteine to the phenylalanine, the CDR3 is 12 residues long. CDR3 DNA is the only sequence kept; it has 36 bases, read in frame from the first base.